The rows below give T cell receptor beta chains drawn from one sample of a study of T cells in Graves' hyperthyroidism and ophthalmopathy. TCRdb fed the multiplex PCR reads into MiXCR, producing one record per CDR3 protein. The sample holds hundreds of thousands of distinct CDR3 sequences, 14% seen once. The sample consisted of blood. These receptors were collected from a woman between 18 and 30 years old with Graves' hyperthyroidism. The CDR3 runs from the conserved cysteine through the conserved F or W. D genes are given only for firm matches. Not every row has a clone size; where given, it reads once, few, many or a size class.

J	V	D	size	DNA	CDR3
TRBJ2-3	TRBV28	NA	NA	TGTGCCAGCAGTTTTCTTCGCTATGCTAGCACAGATACGCAGTATTTT	CASSFLRYASTDTQYF
TRBJ2-7	TRBV7-2	TRBD2	many	TGTGCCAGCAGTTACCAACTAGCGGGAGTATACGAGCAGTACTTC	CASSYQLAGVYEQYF
TRBJ2-5	TRBV28	TRBD2	few	TGTGCCAGCGGACTAGCGGGAGCAAAGACCCAGTACTTC	CASGLAGAKTQYF
TRBJ2-1	TRBV30	NA	many	TGTGCCTGGAATAGACATAATGAGCAGTTCTTC	CAWNRHNEQFF
TRBJ2-1	TRBV20-1	TRBD2	many	TGCAGTGCTCCAACCGGGACTAACTACAATGAGCAGTTCTTC	CSAPTGTNYNEQFF
TRBJ2-1	TRBV19	NA	few	TGTGCCAGTAAGGCGGGAATGAACAATGAGCAGTTCTTC	CASKAGMNNEQFF
TRBJ1-2	TRBV2	NA	few	TGTGCCAGCAGTCCCTGGGACACCGCTAACTATGGCTACACCTTC	CASSPWDTANYGYTF
TRBJ2-3	TRBV7-3	TRBD2	many	TGTGCCAGCAGCCCGCGACCGGGACTAGCGCTCACAGATACGCAGTATTTT	CASSPRPGLALTDTQYF
TRBJ2-7	TRBV5-1	NA	few	TGCGCCAGCAGCTTGGTTTCGGGGGCGCGAACCTACGAGCAGTACTTC	CASSLVSGARTYEQYF
TRBJ2-1	TRBV30	TRBD2	NA	TGTGCCTGGAACCCTAGCGGGAGGAATGAGCAGTTCTTC	CAWNPSGRNEQFF
TRBJ2-7	TRBV10-2	TRBD2	NA	TGCGCCAGCAGTGGGGGGGGACTAGCGGTCTACGAGCAGTACTTC	CASSGGGLAVYEQYF
TRBJ2-1	TRBV11-2	TRBD2	NA	TGTGCCAGCAGCTTAGATCTGGGACCAGCGGGAGACTACTACAATGAGCAGTTCTTC	CASSLDLGPAGDYYNEQFF
TRBJ2-1	TRBV28	TRBD2	NA	TGTGCCAGCAGTTTAACCTTAGCGGGAAGTGGGGATGAGCAGTTCTTC	CASSLTLAGSGDEQFF
TRBJ2-5	TRBV18	TRBD2	few	TGTGCCAGCTCGCCTAGCGGGATCAGCAGGTTGTACTTC	CASSPSGISRLYF
TRBJ2-7	TRBV2	TRBD2	many	TGTGCCAGCAGTGCTAGCGGACTCTACGAGCAGTACTTC	CASSASGLYEQYF
TRBJ1-5	TRBV2	NA	few	TGTGCCAGCAGTTATGACAGGCATAGCAATCAGCCCCAGCATTTT	CASSYDRHSNQPQHF
TRBJ2-1	TRBV28	TRBD2	many	TGTGCCAGCAGTTCTACGGGACTAGCGGGAGTATTTTCTTCCTACAATGAGCAGTTCTTC	CASSSTGLAGVFSSYNEQFF
TRBJ2-1	TRBV11-2	TRBD2	many	TGTGCCAGCAGCCATCGGACTAGCGGGAGGAATGAGCAGTTCTTC	CASSHRTSGRNEQFF
TRBJ2-3	TRBV20-1	TRBD2	many	TGCAGTGCTAGAGATTACCCCTTCCTCGTAGCGGGAGAATTGGATACGCAGTATTTT	CSARDYPFLVAGELDTQYF
TRBJ2-5	TRBV20-1	TRBD2	many	TGCAGTGCTAGAGGCCTAGCGGGAGACCCTCAAGAGACCCAGTACTTC	CSARGLAGDPQETQYF
TRBJ2-5	TRBV12-3/TRBV12-4	NA	NA	TGTGCCAGCAGTTTATCCGATTGGCGTCTGGAGACCCAGTACTTC	CASSLSDWRLETQYF
TRBJ1-1	TRBV13	NA	many	TGTGCCAGCAGCCCGTGGATGTCGGGCACTGAAGCTTTCTTT	CASSPWMSGTEAFF